The clone carrying this T cell receptor (beta chain) turned up a few times. The antigen is undetermined. This sample was included in a study of CD8 T cells in ankylosing spondylitis. The CDR3 runs to 16 residues. The germline V gene has CDR1 SGHAT and CDR2 FQNNGV. The V and J ends lost 4 bases and 5 bases respectively, with 18 bases between them. Study-wide findings and caveats: Significant enrichment of disease-linked clones was reported in matched ankylosing spondylitis synovial fluid. Within ankylosing spondylitis blood, a TCR beta motif made up of roughly eight highly homologous variants appeared to be characteristic. Disease-associated clonotypes exhibited CD8+ identity and were relatively infrequent in peripheral blood. Several of the motif variants were reported before in synovial fluid and blood from reactive arthritis.

TCRdb re-called the 5' RACE reads with MiXCR, one entry per CDR3 protein. The table has roughly 700,000 distinct CDR3 sequences, roughly 20% seen once. The sample was blood, either unsorted or a sorted T cell fraction (not recorded which). V and J are TRBV11-2 and TRBJ2-1; D is unresolved. This receptor was obtained from a male donor with ankylosing spondylitis. The chain's CDR3 is CASSSSWRLVNNEQFF. CDR3 DNA: TGTGCCAGCAGCTCCTCCTGGCGCTTGGTTAACAATGAGCAGTTCTTC.